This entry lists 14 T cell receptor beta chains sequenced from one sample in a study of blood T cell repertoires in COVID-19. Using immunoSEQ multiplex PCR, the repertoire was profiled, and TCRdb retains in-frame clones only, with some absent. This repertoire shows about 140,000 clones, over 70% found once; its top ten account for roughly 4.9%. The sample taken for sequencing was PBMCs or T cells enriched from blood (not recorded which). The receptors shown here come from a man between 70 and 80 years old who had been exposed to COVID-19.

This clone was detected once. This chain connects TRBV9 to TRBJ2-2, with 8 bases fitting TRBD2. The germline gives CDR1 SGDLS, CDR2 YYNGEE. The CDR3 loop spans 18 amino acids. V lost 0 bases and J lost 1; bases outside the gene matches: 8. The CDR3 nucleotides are TGTGCCAGCAGCGTAGACCAAGCGGGGGCCTGGAACACCGGGGAGCTGTTTTTT. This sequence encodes CASSVDQAGAWNTGELFF.

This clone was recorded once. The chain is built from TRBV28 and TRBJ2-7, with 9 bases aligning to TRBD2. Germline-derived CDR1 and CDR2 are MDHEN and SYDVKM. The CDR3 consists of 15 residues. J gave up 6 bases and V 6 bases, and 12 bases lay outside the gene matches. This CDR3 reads CASSAGTSPRFEQYF. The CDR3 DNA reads TGTGCCAGCAGCGCGGGGACTAGCCCACGATTCGAGCAGTACTTC.

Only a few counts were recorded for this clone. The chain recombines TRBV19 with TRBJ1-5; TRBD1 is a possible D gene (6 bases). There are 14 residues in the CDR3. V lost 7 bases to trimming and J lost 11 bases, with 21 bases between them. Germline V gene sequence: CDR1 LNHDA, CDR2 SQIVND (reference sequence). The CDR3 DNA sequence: TGTGCCAGTACCCCTTCAAGGGGGTATGGGTCCCAGCATTTT. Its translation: CASTPSRGYGSQHF.

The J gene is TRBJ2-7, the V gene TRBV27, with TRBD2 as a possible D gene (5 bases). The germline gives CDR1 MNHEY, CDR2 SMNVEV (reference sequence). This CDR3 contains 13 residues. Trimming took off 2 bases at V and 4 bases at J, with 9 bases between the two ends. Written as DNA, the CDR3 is TGTGCCAGCAGTTTAATGCCGGGGTACGAGCAGTACTTC. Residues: CASSLMPGYEQYF.

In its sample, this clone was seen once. CDR3 residues: CARPKGPNNSPLHF. Written as DNA, the CDR3 is TGCGCCAGACCTAAGGGGCCAAATAATTCACCCCTCCACTTT. The rearrangement joins TRBV5-1 to TRBJ1-6; D is perhaps TRBD1 (5 bases). Trimming took off 8 bases at V and 5 bases at J, with 14 bases between the two ends. Germline V lookup: CDR1 SGHRS, CDR2 YFSETQ. The CDR3 is made up of 14 amino acids.

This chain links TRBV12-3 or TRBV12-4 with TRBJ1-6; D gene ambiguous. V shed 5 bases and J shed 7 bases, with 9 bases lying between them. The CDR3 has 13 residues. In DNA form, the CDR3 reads TGTGCCAGCAGTAACGGGTACAATTCACCCCTCCACTTT. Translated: CASSNGYNSPLHF.

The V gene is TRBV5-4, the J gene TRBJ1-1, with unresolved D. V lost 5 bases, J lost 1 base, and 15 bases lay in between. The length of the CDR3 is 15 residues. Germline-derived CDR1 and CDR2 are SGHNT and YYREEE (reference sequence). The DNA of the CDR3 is TGTGCCAGCAGGGTTCAACTCGATCCGAACACTGAAGCTTTCTTT. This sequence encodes CASRVQLDPNTEAFF.

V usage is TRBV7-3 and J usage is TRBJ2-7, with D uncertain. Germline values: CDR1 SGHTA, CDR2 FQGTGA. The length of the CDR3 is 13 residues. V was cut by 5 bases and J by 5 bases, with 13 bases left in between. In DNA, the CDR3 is TGTGCCAGCAGCCCGACACCCTTGGACGAGCAGTACTTC. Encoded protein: CASSPTPLDEQYF.

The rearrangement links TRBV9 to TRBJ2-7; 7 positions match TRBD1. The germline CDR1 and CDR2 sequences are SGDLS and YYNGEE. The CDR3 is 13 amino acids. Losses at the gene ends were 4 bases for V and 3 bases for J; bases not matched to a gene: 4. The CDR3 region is CASSTTGIYEQYF. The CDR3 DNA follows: TGTGCCAGCAGCACGACAGGGATCTACGAGCAGTACTTC.

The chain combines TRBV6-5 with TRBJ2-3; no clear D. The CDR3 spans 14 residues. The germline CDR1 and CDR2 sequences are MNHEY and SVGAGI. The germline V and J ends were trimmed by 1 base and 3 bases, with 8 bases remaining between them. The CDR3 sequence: CASSYYSRTDTQYF. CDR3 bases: TGTGCCAGCAGTTACTATTCGCGGACAGATACGCAGTATTTT.

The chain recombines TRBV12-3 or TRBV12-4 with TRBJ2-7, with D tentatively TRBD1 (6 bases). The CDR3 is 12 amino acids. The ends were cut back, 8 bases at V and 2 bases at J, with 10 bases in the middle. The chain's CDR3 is CASSPGAYEQYF. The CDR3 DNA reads TGTGCCAGCTCCCCAGGGGCCTACGAGCAGTACTTC.

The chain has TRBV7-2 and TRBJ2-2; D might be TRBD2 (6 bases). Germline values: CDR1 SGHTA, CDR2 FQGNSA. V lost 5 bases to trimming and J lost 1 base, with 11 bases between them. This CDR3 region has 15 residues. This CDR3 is CASSRSGLNTGELFF. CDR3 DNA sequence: TGTGCCAGCAGCAGGAGCGGGCTGAACACCGGGGAGCTGTTTTTT.

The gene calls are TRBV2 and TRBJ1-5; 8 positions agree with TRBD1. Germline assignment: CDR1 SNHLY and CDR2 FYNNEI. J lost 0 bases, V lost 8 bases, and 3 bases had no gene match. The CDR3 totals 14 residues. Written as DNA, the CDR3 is TGTGCCAGCGGACAGGGTGGTAGCAATCAGCCCCAGCATTTT. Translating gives CASGQGGSNQPQHF.

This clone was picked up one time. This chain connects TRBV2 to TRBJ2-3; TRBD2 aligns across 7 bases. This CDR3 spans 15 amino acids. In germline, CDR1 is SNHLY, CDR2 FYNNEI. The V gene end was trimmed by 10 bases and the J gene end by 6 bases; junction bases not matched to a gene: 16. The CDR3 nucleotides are TGTGCCACTAGACCGGGACTACAACCTTGGGATACGCAGTATTTT. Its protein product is CATRPGLQPWDTQYF. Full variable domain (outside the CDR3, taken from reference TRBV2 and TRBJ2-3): EPEVTQTPSHQVTQMGQEVILRCVPISNHLYFYWYRQILGQKVEFLVSFYNNEISEKSEIFDDQFSVERPDGSNFTLKIRSTKLEDSAMYFCATRPGLQPWDTQYFGPGTRLTVL.